Listed below are T cell receptor beta chains from one sample, sequenced in a study of regulatory dendritic cells for organ transplantation. Profiled with immunoSEQ multiplex PCR; TCRdb holds only in-frame clones, not every one. The sample contains 34,000 or so clones, 85% to 90% of which appear only once. Sequenced sample: naive CD4+ T cells from blood. The receptor set was obtained from a human donor in good health. Both conserved end residues are part of each CDR3. A D gene is named only where the DNA matches it firmly. For some rows the clone size is stated as once, few or many, or as a class when expanded; others skip it.

D | size | J | length | V | CDR3 | DNA
NA | NA | TRBJ1-4 | 13 | TRBV18 | CASSPQGGEKLFF | TGTGCCAGCTCCCCACAGGGTGGTGAAAAACTGTTTTTT
TRBD2 | once | TRBJ2-5 | 15 | TRBV2 | CASSWGLAGESTQYF | TGTGCCAGCAGTTGGGGACTAGCGGGGGAGTCGACCCAGTACTTC
TRBD1 | NA | TRBJ1-2 | 15 | TRBV19 | CASKSKTGGYSGYTF | TGTGCCAGTAAGTCCAAGACAGGGGGCTACTCTGGCTACACCTTC
TRBD2 | NA | TRBJ2-7 | 16 | TRBV28 | CASSSPGLAGGYEQYF | TGTGCCAGCAGCTCACCCGGACTAGCGGGAGGTTACGAGCAGTACTTC
NA | NA | TRBJ2-5 | 14 | TRBV9 | CASSVTRWSETQYF | TGTGCCAGCAGCGTAACTCGATGGTCGGAGACCCAGTACTTC
NA | NA | TRBJ1-2 | 13 | TRBV18 | CASWDSGPSGYTF | TGTGCCAGCTGGGACTCGGGGCCGTCTGGCTACACCTTC
NA | once | TRBJ2-2 | 14 | TRBV28 | CASSFGGQTGELFF | TGTGCCAGCAGCTTCGGGGGGCAAACCGGGGAGCTGTTTTTT
TRBD1 | NA | TRBJ2-3 | 15 | TRBV9 | CASSVNRGGTDTQYF | TGTGCCAGCAGCGTTAACAGGGGTGGGACAGATACGCAGTATTTT
TRBD2 | NA | TRBJ2-3 | 13 | TRBV30 | CAYLAGVTDTQYF | TGTGCCTACCTAGCGGGGGTCACAGATACGCAGTATTTT
NA | once | TRBJ1-4 | 16 | TRBV5-1 | CASSLSGGATNEKLFF | TGCGCCAGCAGCTTGAGCGGGGGGGCGACTAATGAAAAACTGTTTTTT
NA | NA | TRBJ1-3 | 14 | TRBV29-1 | CSVEGTFAGNTIYF | TGCAGCGTTGAAGGGACTTTCGCTGGAAACACCATATATTTT
NA | NA | TRBJ2-1 | 13 | TRBV11-2 | CASSFWGHNEQFF | TGTGCCAGCAGCTTTTGGGGCCACAATGAGCAGTTCTTC
NA | once | TRBJ2-2 | 16 | TRBV27 | CASSLRRGLLTGELFF | TGTGCCAGCAGTTTAAGGCGGGGCCTCCTCACCGGGGAGCTGTTTTTT
TRBD2 | NA | TRBJ2-1 | 15 | TRBV6-6 | CASSYPIGGSNEQFF | TGTGCCAGCAGTTACCCCATCGGGGGGTCAAATGAGCAGTTCTTC
NA | NA | TRBJ2-1 | 17 | TRBV11-2 | CASSFGNYFGSYNEQFF | TGTGCCAGCAGCTTTGGTAATTACTTCGGCTCCTACAATGAGCAGTTCTTC
TRBD1 | NA | TRBJ1-5 | 16 | TRBV19 | CASSSPGGSSNQPQHF | TGTGCCAGTAGCTCACCAGGGGGTAGCAGCAATCAGCCCCAGCATTTT
NA | NA | TRBJ2-3 | 13 | TRBV30 | CARSGVGTDTQYF | TGTGCCCGCTCCGGGGTCGGCACAGATACGCAGTATTTT
TRBD2 | NA | TRBJ2-7 | 15 | TRBV18 | CASSQVAGGSYEQYF | TGTGCCAGCTCACAGGTAGCGGGGGGCTCCTACGAGCAGTACTTC
NA | once | TRBJ2-2 | 14 | TRBV6-4 | CASSDLPNTGELFF | TGTGCCAGCAGTGACCTACCGAACACCGGGGAGCTGTTTTTT
TRBD2 | NA | TRBJ2-3 | 17 | TRBV18 | CASSPSSGTLSTDTQYF | TGTGCCAGCTCACCAAGTAGCGGGACTCTGAGCACAGATACGCAGTATTTT
NA | NA | TRBJ1-2 | 15 | TRBV7-2 | CASSLAKWINYGYTF | TGTGCCAGCAGCTTAGCAAAGTGGATCAACTATGGCTACACCTTC
NA | NA | TRBJ2-1 | 16 | TRBV7-9 | CASSTLLGESYNEQFF | TGTGCCAGCAGCACCCTGTTAGGGGAATCCTACAATGAGCAGTTCTTC
NA | NA | TRBJ2-6 | 16 | TRBV19 | CASKRPPGSGANVLTF | TGTGCCAGTAAGCGACCCCCTGGGTCTGGGGCCAACGTCCTGACTTTC
NA | once | TRBJ2-3 | 13 | TRBV2 | CASSEIRMDTQYF | TGTGCCAGCAGTGAGATTAGGATGGATACGCAGTATTTT
NA | NA | TRBJ2-3 | 15 | TRBV9 | CASSPLSGTTDTQYF | TGTGCCAGCAGCCCACTTTCAGGGACCACAGATACGCAGTATTTT
NA | NA | TRBJ1-2 | 12 | TRBV4-1 | CASSQDGYGYTF | TGCGCCAGCAGCCAAGACGGTTATGGCTACACCTTC
NA | NA | TRBJ1-2 | 12 | TRBV19 | CASSIAGNGYTF | TGTGCCAGTAGTATAGCAGGGAATGGCTACACCTTC
TRBD1 | NA | TRBJ1-1 | 14 | TRBV29-1 | CSVENRGPNTEAFF | TGCAGCGTTGAAAACAGGGGGCCAAACACTGAAGCTTTCTTT
TRBD1 | NA | TRBJ2-7 | 13 | TRBV6-1 | CASSGTGGGEQYF | TGTGCCAGCAGTGGGACAGGGGGGGGCGAGCAGTACTTC
NA | NA | TRBJ1-4 | 15 | TRBV11-2 | CASSLVGGTGEKLFF | TGTGCCAGCAGCCTCGTTGGTGGTACGGGGGAAAAACTGTTTTTT
NA | NA | TRBJ2-3 | 14 | TRBV2 | CASSEDPSTDTQYF | TGTGCCAGCAGTGAAGACCCCAGTACAGATACGCAGTATTTT
NA | NA | TRBJ2-7 | 15 | TRBV30 | CAWSVGGAGAYEQYF | TGTGCCTGGAGTGTAGGTGGGGCAGGGGCCTACGAGCAGTACTTC
NA | NA | TRBJ1-5 | 13 | TRBV5-5 | CASSLAGPTPQHF | TGTGCCAGCAGCTTGGCAGGCCCAACGCCCCAGCATTTT
NA | NA | TRBJ1-2 | 14 | TRBV30 | CAWSASWDSGGYTF | TGTGCCTGGAGCGCCTCTTGGGACTCAGGGGGCTACACCTTC
NA | NA | TRBJ1-2 | 14 | TRBV28 | CASTRAQPFYGYTF | TGTGCTTCGACTCGGGCACAGCCATTCTATGGCTACACCTTC
TRBD1 | NA | TRBJ1-2 | 14 | TRBV18 | CASSPSGQGIGYTF | TGTGCCAGCTCACCGTCGGGACAGGGGATCGGCTACACCTTC
TRBD1 | few | TRBJ1-1 | 12 | TRBV29-1 | CSSQGADTEAFF | TGCAGTTCGCAGGGGGCGGACACTGAAGCTTTCTTT
TRBD1 | NA | TRBJ2-7 | 16 | TRBV10-3 | CAIKEGTGGDSGEQYF | TGTGCCATCAAGGAGGGGACAGGGGGCGATTCGGGAGAGCAGTACTTC
TRBD2 | NA | TRBJ2-7 | 17 | TRBV19 | CASSTSGPGLADYEQYF | TGTGCCAGTAGTACTTCGGGGCCGGGACTAGCGGATTACGAGCAGTACTTC
NA | NA | TRBJ1-5 | 15 | TRBV15 | CATSRTVTGNQPQHF | TGTGCCACCAGCAGGACAGTCACAGGGAATCAGCCCCAGCATTTT
NA | once | TRBJ2-2 | 14 | TRBV7-2 | CASSPIANTGELFF | TGTGCCAGCAGCCCAATAGCGAACACCGGGGAGCTGTTTTTT
TRBD1 | NA | TRBJ1-4 | 14 | TRBV4-2 | CASSLGTGGEKLFF | TGTGCCAGCAGCCTCGGGACAGGGGGTGAAAAACTGTTTTTT
NA | NA | TRBJ2-2 | 16 | TRBV25-1 | CASSELRRADTGELFF | TGTGCCAGCAGTGAATTGCGCCGGGCAGACACCGGGGAGCTGTTTTTT
NA | NA | TRBJ2-5 | 12 | TRBV28 | CATGPSVETQYF | TGTGCCACCGGACCTTCGGTAGAGACCCAGTACTTC
NA | NA | TRBJ2-5 | 13 | TRBV18 | CASSQGLQETQYF | TGTGCCAGCTCACAGGGGTTACAAGAGACCCAGTACTTC
TRBD1 | NA | TRBJ1-4 | 15 | TRBV5-1 | CASSIWTGNNEKLFF | TGCGCCAGCAGCATCTGGACAGGGAATAATGAAAAACTGTTTTTT
NA | NA | TRBJ2-6 | 17 | TRBV4-1 | CASSQAAGISGANVLTF | TGCGCCAGCAGCCAAGCCGCGGGGATATCTGGGGCCAACGTCCTGACTTTC
NA | NA | TRBJ2-1 | 17 | TRBV4-3 | CASSQDALHNLYNEQFF | TGCGCCAGCAGCCAAGATGCTCTCCATAACCTTTACAATGAGCAGTTCTTC
TRBD1 | NA | TRBJ2-1 | 14 | TRBV4-1 | CASSPGTGRGEQFF | TGCGCCAGCAGCCCCGGGACAGGGAGGGGTGAGCAGTTCTTC
TRBD1 | NA | TRBJ1-1 | 18 | TRBV5-1 | CASANPAGQGYLNTEAFF | TGCGCCAGCGCCAATCCGGCGGGACAGGGTTACCTGAACACTGAAGCTTTCTTT
NA | NA | TRBJ1-2 | 15 | TRBV30 | CAWVRWGSLNYGYTF | TGTGCCTGGGTCAGATGGGGGTCCCTTAACTATGGCTACACCTTC
NA | once | TRBJ1-1 | 13 | TRBV2 | CASNIGFHTEAFF | TGTGCCAGCAACATAGGTTTTCACACTGAAGCTTTCTTT
NA | NA | TRBJ2-6 | 14 | TRBV7-3 | CASSPVLGANVLTF | TGTGCCAGCAGCCCCGTCCTGGGGGCCAACGTCCTGACTTTC
NA | NA | TRBJ2-7 | 16 | TRBV4-1 | CASSNFRDTPSYEQYF | TGCGCCAGCAGCAACTTCCGGGACACTCCCTCCTACGAGCAGTACTTC
NA | NA | TRBJ1-1 | 16 | TRBV19 | CASSRVSGRGNTEAFF | TGTGCCAGTAGTCGGGTTTCGGGCAGGGGGAACACTGAAGCTTTCTTT
NA | NA | TRBJ2-2 | 14 | TRBV30 | CAWSRTSNTGELFF | TGTGCCTGGAGCAGGACAAGCAACACCGGGGAGCTGTTTTTT
NA | NA | TRBJ1-4 | 15 | TRBV2 | CASSDRGPTNEKLFF | TGTGCCAGCAGTGACCGGGGCCCCACTAATGAAAAACTGTTTTTT
NA | NA | TRBJ2-5 | 13 | TRBV7-2 | CASSLGRGATQYF | TGTGCCAGCAGCTTAGGGCGTGGAGCGACCCAGTACTTC
TRBD1 | NA | TRBJ2-7 | 16 | TRBV7-9 | CASSSLTGTVAYEQYF | TGTGCCAGCAGCTCACTTACCGGGACAGTAGCCTACGAGCAGTACTTC